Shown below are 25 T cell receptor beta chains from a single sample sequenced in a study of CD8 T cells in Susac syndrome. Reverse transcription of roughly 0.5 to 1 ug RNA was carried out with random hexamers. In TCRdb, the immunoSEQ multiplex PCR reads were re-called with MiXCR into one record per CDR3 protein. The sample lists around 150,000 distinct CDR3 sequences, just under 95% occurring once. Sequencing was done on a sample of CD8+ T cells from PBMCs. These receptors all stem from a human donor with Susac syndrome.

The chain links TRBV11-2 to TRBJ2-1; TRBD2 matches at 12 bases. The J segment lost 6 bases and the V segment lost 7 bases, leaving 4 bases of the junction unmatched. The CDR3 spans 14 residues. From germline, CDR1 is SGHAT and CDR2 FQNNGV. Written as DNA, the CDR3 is TGTGCCAGCACGACTAGCGGGGGCTTCAATGAGCAGTTCTTC. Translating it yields CASTTSGGFNEQFF.

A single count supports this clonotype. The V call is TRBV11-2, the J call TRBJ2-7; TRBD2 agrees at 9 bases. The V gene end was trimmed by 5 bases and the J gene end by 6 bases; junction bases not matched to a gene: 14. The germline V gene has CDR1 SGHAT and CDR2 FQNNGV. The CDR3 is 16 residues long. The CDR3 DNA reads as TGTGCCAGCAGCCCTCCCTCGCTAGCGGGAAGTCCCGAGCAGTACTTC. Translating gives CASSPPSLAGSPEQYF.

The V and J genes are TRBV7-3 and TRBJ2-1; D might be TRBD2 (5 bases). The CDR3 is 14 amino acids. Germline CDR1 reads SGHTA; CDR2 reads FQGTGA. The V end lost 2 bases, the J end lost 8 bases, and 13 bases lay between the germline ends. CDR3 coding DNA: TGTGCCAGCAGCTTATCCCGGGGTTGGGATGAGCAGTTCTTC. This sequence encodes CASSLSRGWDEQFF.

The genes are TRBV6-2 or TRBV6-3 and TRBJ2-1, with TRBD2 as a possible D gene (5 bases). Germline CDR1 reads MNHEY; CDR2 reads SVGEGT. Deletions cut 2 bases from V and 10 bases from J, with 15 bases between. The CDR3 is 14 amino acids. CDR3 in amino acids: CASSYGFGGGEQFF. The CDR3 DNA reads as TGTGCCAGCAGTTACGGGTTTGGTGGAGGCGAGCAGTTCTTC.

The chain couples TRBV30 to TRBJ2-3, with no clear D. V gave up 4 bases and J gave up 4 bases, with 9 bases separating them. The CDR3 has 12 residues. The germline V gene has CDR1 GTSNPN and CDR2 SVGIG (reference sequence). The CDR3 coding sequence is TGTGCCTGGATCGGTAGTGCAGATACGCAGTATTTT. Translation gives CAWIGSADTQYF.

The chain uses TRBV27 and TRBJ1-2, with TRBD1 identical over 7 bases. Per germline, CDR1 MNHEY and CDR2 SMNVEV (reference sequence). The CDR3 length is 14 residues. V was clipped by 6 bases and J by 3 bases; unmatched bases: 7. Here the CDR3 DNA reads TGTGCCAGCAGCACCGGGACAGCTCACTATGGCTACACCTTC. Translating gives CASSTGTAHYGYTF.

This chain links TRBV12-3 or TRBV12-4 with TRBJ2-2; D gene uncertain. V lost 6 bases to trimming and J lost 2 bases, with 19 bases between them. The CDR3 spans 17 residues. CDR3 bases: TGTGCCAGCAGGCGACCTCTCGGGCCCCCAAACACCGGGGAGCTGTTTTTT. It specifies CASRRPLGPPNTGELFF.

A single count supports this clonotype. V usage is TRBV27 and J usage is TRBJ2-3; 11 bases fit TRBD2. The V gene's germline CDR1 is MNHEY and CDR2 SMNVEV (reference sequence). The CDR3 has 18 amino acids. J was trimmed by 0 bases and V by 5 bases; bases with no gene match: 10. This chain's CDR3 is CASSGVAGGQGSTDTQYF. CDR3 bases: TGTGCCAGCAGTGGCGTAGCGGGAGGGCAAGGGAGCACAGATACGCAGTATTTT.

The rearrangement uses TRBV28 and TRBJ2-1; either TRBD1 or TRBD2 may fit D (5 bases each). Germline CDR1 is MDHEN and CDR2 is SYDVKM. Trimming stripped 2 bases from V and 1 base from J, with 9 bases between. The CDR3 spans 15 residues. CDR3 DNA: TGTGCCAGCAGTTTAAGGGACGGGTCCTACAATGAGCAGTTCTTC. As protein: CASSLRDGSYNEQFF.

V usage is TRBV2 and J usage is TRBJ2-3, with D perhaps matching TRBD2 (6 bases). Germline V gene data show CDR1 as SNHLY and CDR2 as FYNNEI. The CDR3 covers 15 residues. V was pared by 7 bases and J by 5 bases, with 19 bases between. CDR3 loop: CASKEGSSSRDTQYF. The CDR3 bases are TGTGCCAGCAAGGAGGGGTCCTCGTCAAGAGATACGCAGTATTTT.

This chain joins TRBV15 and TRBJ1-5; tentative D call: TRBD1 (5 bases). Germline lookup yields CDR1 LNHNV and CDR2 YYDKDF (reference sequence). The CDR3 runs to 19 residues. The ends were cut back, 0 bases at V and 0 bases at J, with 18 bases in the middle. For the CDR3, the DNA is TGTGCCACCAGCAGAGAGCCGGTGACAGTTCTTTATAGCAATCAGCCCCAGCATTTT. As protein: CATSREPVTVLYSNQPQHF.

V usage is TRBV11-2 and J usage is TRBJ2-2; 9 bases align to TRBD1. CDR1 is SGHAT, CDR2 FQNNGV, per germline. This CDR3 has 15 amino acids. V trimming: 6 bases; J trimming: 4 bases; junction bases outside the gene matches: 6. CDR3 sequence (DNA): TGTGCCAGCAGTATAACAGGGGGCGGCACCGGGGAGCTGTTTTTT. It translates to CASSITGGGTGELFF.

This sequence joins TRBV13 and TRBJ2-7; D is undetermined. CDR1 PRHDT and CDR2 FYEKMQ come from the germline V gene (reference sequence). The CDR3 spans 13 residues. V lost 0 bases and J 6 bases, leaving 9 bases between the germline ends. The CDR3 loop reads CASSLGQKREQYF. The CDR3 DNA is TGTGCCAGCAGCTTAGGCCAAAAGCGCGAGCAGTACTTC.

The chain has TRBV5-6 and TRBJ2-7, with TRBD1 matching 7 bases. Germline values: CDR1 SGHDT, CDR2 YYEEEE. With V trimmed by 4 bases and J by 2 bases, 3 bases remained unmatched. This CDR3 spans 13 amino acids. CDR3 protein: CASSPGTAYEQYF. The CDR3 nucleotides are TGTGCCAGCAGCCCCGGGACAGCCTACGAGCAGTACTTC.

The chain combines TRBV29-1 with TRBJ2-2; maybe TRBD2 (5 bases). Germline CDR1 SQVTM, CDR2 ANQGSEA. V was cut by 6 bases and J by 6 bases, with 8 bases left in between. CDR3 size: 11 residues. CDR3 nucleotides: TGCAGCGTCCTAGCTCCCGGGGAGCTGTTTTTT. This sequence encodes CSVLAPGELFF.

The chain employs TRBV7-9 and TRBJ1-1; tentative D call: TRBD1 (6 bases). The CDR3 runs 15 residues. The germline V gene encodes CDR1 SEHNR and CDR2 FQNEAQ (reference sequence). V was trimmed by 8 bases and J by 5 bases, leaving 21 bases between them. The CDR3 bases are TGTGCCAGCCCAGACCCCCGAGGGGGAGCGACTGAAGCTTTCTTT. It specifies CASPDPRGGATEAFF.

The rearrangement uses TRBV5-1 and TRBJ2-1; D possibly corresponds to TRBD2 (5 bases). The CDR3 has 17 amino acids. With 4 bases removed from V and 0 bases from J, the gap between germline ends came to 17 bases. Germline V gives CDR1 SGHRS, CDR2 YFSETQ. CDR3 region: CASSPEWAGSSYNEQFF. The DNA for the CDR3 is TGCGCCAGCAGCCCGGAGTGGGCGGGTAGCTCCTACAATGAGCAGTTCTTC.

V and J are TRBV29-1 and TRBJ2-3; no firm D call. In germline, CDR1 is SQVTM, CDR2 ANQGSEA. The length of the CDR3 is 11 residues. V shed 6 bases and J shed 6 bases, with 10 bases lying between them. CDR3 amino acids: CSVDPWDTQYF. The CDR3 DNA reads TGCAGCGTCGACCCTTGGGATACGCAGTATTTT.

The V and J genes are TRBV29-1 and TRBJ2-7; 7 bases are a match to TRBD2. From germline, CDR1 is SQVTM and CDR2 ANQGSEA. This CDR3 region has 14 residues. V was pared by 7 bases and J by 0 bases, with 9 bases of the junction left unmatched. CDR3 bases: TGCAGCGGTATACCAGCGGGACCCTCCTACGAGCAGTACTTC. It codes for CSGIPAGPSYEQYF.

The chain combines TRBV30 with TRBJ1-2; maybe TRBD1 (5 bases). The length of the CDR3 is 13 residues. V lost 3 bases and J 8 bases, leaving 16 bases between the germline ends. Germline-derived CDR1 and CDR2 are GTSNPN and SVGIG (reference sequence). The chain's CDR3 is CAWSPGGSRGYTF. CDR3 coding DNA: TGTGCCTGGAGCCCGGGGGGGTCCAGAGGCTACACCTTC. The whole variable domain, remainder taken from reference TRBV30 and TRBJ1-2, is SQTIHQWPATLVQPVGSPLSLECTVEGTSNPNLYWYRQAAGRGLQLLFYSVGIGQISSEVPQNLSASRPQDRQFILSSKKLLLSDSGFYLCAWSPGGSRGYTFGSGTRLTVV.

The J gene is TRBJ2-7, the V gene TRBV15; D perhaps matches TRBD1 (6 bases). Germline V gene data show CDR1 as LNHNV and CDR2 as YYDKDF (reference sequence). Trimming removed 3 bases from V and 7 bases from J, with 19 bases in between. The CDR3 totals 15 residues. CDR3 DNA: TGTGCCACCAGCAGGGGAAGGAGTGAGCAGGGGGAGCAGTACTTC. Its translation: CATSRGRSEQGEQYF. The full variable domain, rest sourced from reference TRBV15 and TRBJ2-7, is DAMVIQNPRYQVTQFGKPVTLSCSQTLNHNVMYWYQQKSSQAPKLLFHYYDKDFNNEADTPDNFQSRRPNTSFCFLDIRSPGLGDTAMYLCATSRGRSEQGEQYFGPGTRLTVT.

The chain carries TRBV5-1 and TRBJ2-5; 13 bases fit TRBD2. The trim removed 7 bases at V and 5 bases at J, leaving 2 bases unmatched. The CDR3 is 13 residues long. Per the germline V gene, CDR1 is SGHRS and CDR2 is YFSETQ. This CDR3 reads CASGTSGEETQYF. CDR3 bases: TGCGCCAGCGGGACTAGCGGGGAGGAGACCCAGTACTTC.

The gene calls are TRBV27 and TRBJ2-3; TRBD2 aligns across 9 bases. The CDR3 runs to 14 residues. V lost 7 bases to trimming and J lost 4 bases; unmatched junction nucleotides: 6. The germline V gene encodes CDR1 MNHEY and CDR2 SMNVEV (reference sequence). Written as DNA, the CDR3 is TGTGCCAGCAACGTTGCGGGAGGGGCAGATACGCAGTATTTT. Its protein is CASNVAGGADTQYF.

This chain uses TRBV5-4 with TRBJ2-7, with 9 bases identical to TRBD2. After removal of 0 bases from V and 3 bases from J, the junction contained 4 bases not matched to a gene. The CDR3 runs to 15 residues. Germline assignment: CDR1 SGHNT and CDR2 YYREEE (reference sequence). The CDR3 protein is CASSLAPSGDYEQYF. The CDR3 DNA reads TGTGCCAGCAGCTTGGCCCCTAGCGGGGACTACGAGCAGTACTTC.

DNA of the CDR3: TGTGCCAGCAGCGCCCTCCCCAACGAGCAGTACTTC. Protein: CASSALPNEQYF. The chain links TRBV9 to TRBJ2-7; D not resolved. V was shortened by 3 bases and J by 5 bases, with 9 bases between the two germline ends. Germline assignment: CDR1 SGDLS and CDR2 YYNGEE. The CDR3 consists of 12 residues.